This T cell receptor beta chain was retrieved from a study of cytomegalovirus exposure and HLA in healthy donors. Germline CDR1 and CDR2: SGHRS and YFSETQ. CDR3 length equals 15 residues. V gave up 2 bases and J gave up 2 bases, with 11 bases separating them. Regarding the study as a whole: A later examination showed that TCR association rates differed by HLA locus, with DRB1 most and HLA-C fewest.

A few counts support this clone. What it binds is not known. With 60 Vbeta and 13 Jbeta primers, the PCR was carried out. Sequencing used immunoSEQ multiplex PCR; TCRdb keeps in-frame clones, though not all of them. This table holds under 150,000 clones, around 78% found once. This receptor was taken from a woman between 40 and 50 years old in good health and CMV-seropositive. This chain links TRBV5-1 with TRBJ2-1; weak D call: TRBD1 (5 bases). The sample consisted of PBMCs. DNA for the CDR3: TGCGCCAGCAGCTTTGACAGTAACACCTACAATGAGCAGTTCTTC. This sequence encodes CASSFDSNTYNEQFF. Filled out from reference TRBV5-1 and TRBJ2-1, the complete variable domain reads KAGVTQTPRYLIKTRGQQVTLSCSPISGHRSVSWYQQTPGQGLQFLFEYFSETQRNKGNFPGRFSGRQFSNSRSEMNVSTLELGDSALYLCASSFDSNTYNEQFFGPGTRLTVL.